The 10 T cell receptor beta chains below all came from one sample that was sequenced in a study of STAT5B mutations in CD4+ large granular lymphocyte leukemia (dated by TCRdb to the early 2020s). Library construction relied on the immunoSEQ multiplex PCR assay. TCRdb carries this immuneACCESS record with in-frame sequences only. Its versions omit some clonotypes, under half of them owing to an unresolved V gene in the studies checked, with the rest unexplained. For this sample there are tens of thousands of clones; approximately 80% appear just once. The ten largest clones capture 0.3% to 0.35% of the sample. Sample: CD4+ T cells from blood buffy coats. The receptors were sampled from a human donor in good health.

The chain joins TRBV10-3 to TRBJ1-6, with TRBD1 identical over 8 bases. This CDR3 region has 14 residues. V gave up 8 bases and J gave up 7 bases; unmatched junction bases: 7. CDR1 is ENHRY and CDR2 is SYGVKD in the germline V gene. This CDR3 reads CAIRTGTRNSPLHF. The CDR3 DNA reads as TGTGCCATCCGGACAGGGACGAGGAATTCACCCCTCCACTTT.

This clone was seen once. This chain uses TRBV28 with TRBJ2-2; 7 nucleotides align to TRBD2. The germline V gene has CDR1 MDHEN and CDR2 SYDVKM. This CDR3 comprises 15 residues. V trimming: 6 bases; J trimming: 0 bases; junction bases outside the gene matches: 4. CDR3 DNA: TGTGCCAGCAGGCCTGGGGGGGCGAACACCGGGGAGCTGTTTTTT. Translated, it gives CASRPGGANTGELFF.

The chain has TRBV19 and TRBJ1-5; a weak D match, TRBD1 (6 bases). V was trimmed by 7 bases and J by 0 bases, leaving 19 bases between them. The CDR3 consists of 17 residues. CDR1 and CDR2 (germline): LNHDA, SQIVND (reference sequence). CDR3 nucleotide sequence: TGTGCCAGTACTCACTCCAGGGGCAGGGGTAGCAATCAGCCCCAGCATTTT. This encodes CASTHSRGRGSNQPQHF.

J is TRBJ1-2 and V is TRBV11-2; D unresolved. Germline V gene sequence: CDR1 SGHAT, CDR2 FQNNGV. The V and J ends lost 5 bases and 5 bases respectively, with 15 bases between them. The CDR3 length is 14 residues. Here the CDR3 reads CASSPVGQLYGYTF. In DNA form, the CDR3 reads TGTGCCAGCAGCCCGGTAGGGCAACTTTATGGCTACACCTTC.

The chain couples TRBV30 to TRBJ1-1, with D possibly TRBD1 on 6 matching bases. Germline V gene data show CDR1 as GTSNPN and CDR2 as SVGIG (reference sequence). The CDR3 totals 15 residues. Between the trimmed V and J ends, which lost 3 bases and 4 bases, there was a span of 18 bases. The CDR3 spells CAWRVGGGALTEAFF. Written as DNA, the CDR3 is TGTGCCTGGAGGGTCGGTGGGGGCGCGCTCACTGAAGCTTTCTTT.

The chain uses TRBV28 and TRBJ1-5; 7 bases agree with TRBD1. Per germline, CDR1 MDHEN and CDR2 SYDVKM. The CDR3 totals 15 residues. CDR3 bases: TGTGCAACCAAACTAGGGGGCGGGAGCAATCAGCCCCAGCATTTT. Its protein is CATKLGGGSNQPQHF. The variable domain in full, with the rest retrieved from reference TRBV28 and TRBJ1-5, is DVKVTQSSRYLVKRTGEKVFLECVQDMDHENMFWYRQDPGLGLRLIYFSYDVKMKEKGDIPEGYSVSREKKERFSLILESASTNQTSMYLCATKLGGGSNQPQHFGDGTRLSIL.

V gene TRBV7-2 combines with J gene TRBJ2-7; D gene ambiguous. The germline V gene has CDR1 SGHTA and CDR2 FQGNSA. V was pared by 0 bases and J by 7 bases, with 10 bases between. This CDR3 spans 13 amino acids. The CDR3 region has the DNA TGTGCCAGCAGCTTAGCACCGTTGGGGGAGCAGTACTTC. This sequence encodes CASSLAPLGEQYF. Full variable domain (rest looked up from reference TRBV7-2 and TRBJ2-7): GAGVSQSPSNKVTEKGKDVELRCDPISGHTALYWYRQSLGQGLEFLIYFQGNSAPDKSGLPSDRFSAERTGGSVSTLTIQRTQQEDSAVYLCASSLAPLGEQYFGPGTRLTVT.

The chain carries TRBV6-1 and TRBJ1-2, with D maybe TRBD1 (6 bases). This CDR3 is built from 15 residues. Germline CDR1 reads MNHNS; CDR2 reads SASEGT. With 2 bases removed from V and 4 bases from J, the gap between germline ends came to 14 bases. The DNA for the CDR3 is TGTGCCAGCAGTGAACGGGACACCATTATCTATGGCTACACCTTC. This encodes CASSERDTIIYGYTF.

This clone was picked up one time. V and J are TRBV5-8 and TRBJ2-3; 9 positions agree with TRBD1. CDR3 length equals 16 residues. The germline V gene encodes CDR1 SGHTS and CDR2 YDEGEE. Losses at the gene ends were 5 bases for V and 4 bases for J; bases not matched to a gene: 11. CDR3 bases: TGTGCCAGCAGTCTTACCGGGACAGGGAAAGCAGATACGCAGTATTTT. Protein sequence: CASSLTGTGKADTQYF.

This clone is a singleton in its sample. The chain recombines TRBV7-2 with TRBJ1-6, with D possibly matching TRBD1 (6 bases). From germline, CDR1 is SGHTA and CDR2 FQGNSA. The CDR3 consists of 15 residues. The V gene lost 6 bases and the J gene lost 5 bases, with 14 bases spanning the gap. The CDR3 sequence: CASSLPRGDNSPLHF. In nucleotides, the CDR3 is TGTGCCAGCAGTCTTCCCAGGGGAGATAATTCACCCCTCCACTTT.